This T cell receptor beta chain was documented in a study of blood T cell repertoires in COVID-19. In the study overall: T cells, B-cell-depleted T cells, or PBMCs provided the cDNA or gDNA that served as material.

Looked up from germline, CDR1 is LNHDA and CDR2 is SQIVND (reference sequence). Trimming cost V 4 bases and J 9 bases; bases outside gene matches: 7. The CDR3 length is 15 residues. Sequencing was performed with immunoSEQ multiplex PCR; in TCRdb, only in-frame clones are kept and a portion is missing. Of 97,000 or so clones in the sample, roughly 79% were seen once. The sample comprised peripheral blood. The chain has TRBV19 and TRBJ2-1; 12 bases align to TRBD2. This receptor was taken from a man aged 70 or older with acute or convalescent COVID-19. CDR3 coding DNA: TGTGCCAGTAGTACAGAACTAGCGGGAGGAGGTGAGCAGTTCTTC. Amino acids: CASSTELAGGGEQFF.